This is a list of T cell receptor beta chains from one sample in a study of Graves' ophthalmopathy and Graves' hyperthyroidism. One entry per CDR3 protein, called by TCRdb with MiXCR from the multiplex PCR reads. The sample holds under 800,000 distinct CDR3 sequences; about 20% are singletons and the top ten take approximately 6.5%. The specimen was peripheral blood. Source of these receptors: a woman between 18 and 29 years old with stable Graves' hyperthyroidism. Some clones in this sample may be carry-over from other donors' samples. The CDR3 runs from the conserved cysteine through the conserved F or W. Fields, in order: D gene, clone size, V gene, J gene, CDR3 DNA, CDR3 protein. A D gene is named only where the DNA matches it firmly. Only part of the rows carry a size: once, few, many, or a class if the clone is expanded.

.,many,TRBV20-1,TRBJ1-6,TGCAGTGCTAGAGTGAGGCAGTCAGATTCCCCCCTCCACTTT,CSARVRQSDSPLHF
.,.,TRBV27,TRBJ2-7,TGTGCCAGCAGTTCCGGGACAAGGGCAAACGAGCAGTACTTC,CASSSGTRANEQYF
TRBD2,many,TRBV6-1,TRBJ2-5,TGTGCCAGCAGCCACGAGGGACTAGCGGCCTCCAAAACCCAGTACTTC,CASSHEGLAASKTQYF
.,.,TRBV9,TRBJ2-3,TGTGCCAGCAGCGAAGGACAGTCACATACGCAGTATTTT,CASSEGQSHTQYF
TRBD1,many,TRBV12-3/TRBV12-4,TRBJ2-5,TGTGCCAGCAGTAACGACAGGGGGCCTGAGACCCAGTACTTC,CASSNDRGPETQYF
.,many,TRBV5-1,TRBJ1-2,TGCGCCAGCAGCCCCGGTCAGGGGCGGATCTATGGCTACACCTTC,CASSPGQGRIYGYTF
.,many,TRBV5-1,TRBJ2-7,TGCGCCAGCAGCTTGGCCTCGGGCGAGCAGTACTTC,CASSLASGEQYF
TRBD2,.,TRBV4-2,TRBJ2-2,TGTGCCAGCAGCCAAGAGGGGACTAGCGGGAACGCGAACACCGGGGAGCTGTTTTTT,CASSQEGTSGNANTGELFF
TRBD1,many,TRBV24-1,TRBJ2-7,TGTGCCACCAGTGACAACCGGGACAGGCTGAGAGATGAGCAGTACTTC,CATSDNRDRLRDEQYF
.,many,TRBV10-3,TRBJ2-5,TGTGCCATCTCAACAGAGACCCAGTACTTC,CAISTETQYF
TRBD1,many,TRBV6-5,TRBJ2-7,TGTGCCAGCAGTCGGGACAGAGCGGCCGAGCAGTACTTC,CASSRDRAAEQYF
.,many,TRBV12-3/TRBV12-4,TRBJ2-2,TGTGCCAGCACTATCACCGGGGAGCTGTTTTTT,CASTITGELFF
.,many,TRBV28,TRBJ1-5,TGTGCCAGCAGTTTTATGAGGCAGCCCCAGCATTTT,CASSFMRQPQHF
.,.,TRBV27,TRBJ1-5,TGTGCCAGCAGTTACGGGACGCTTAATCAGCCCCAGCATTTT,CASSYGTLNQPQHF
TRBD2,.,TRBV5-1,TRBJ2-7,TGCGCCAGCAGCTCATCTGGCAGCGGGAGGGCCTACGAGCAGTACTTC,CASSSSGSGRAYEQYF
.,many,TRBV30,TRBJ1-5,TGTGCCTGGAGTACACAGGGCAGGCAGCCCCAGCATTTT,CAWSTQGRQPQHF
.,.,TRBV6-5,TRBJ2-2,TGTGCCAGCAGTTTAGCGAGAGCTACCGGGGAGCTGTTTTTT,CASSLARATGELFF
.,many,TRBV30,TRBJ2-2,TGTGCCTGGAGTGTACTAAGCGGGAACACCGGGGAGCTGTTTTTT,CAWSVLSGNTGELFF
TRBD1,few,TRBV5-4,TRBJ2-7,TGTGCCAGCAGCCACAGGGGGCTAAGCTCCTACGAGCAGTACTTC,CASSHRGLSSYEQYF
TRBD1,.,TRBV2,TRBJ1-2,TGTGCCAGCTGTGACAGGGGTGACTATGGCTACACCTTC,CASCDRGDYGYTF
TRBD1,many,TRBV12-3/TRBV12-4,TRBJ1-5,TGTGCCAGCAGGGGACAGGGGAATAACGGTCAGCCCCAGCATTTT,CASRGQGNNGQPQHF
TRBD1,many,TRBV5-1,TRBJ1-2,TGCGCCAGCAGCCCTTACCTCACAGGGGTGGGCTACACCTTC,CASSPYLTGVGYTF
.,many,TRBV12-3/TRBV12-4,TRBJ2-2,TGTGCCAGCAGTTTAGTGGAACTCACCGGGGAGCTGTTTTTT,CASSLVELTGELFF
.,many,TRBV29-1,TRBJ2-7,TGCAGCGTTGGAACAGAATCCTACGAGCAGTACTTC,CSVGTESYEQYF
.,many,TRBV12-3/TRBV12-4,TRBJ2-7,TGTGCCAGCGGTGAGGCAAGGACCTACGAGCAGTACTTC,CASGEARTYEQYF
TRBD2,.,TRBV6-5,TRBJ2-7,TGTGCCAGCAGTTCACTAGCGTTAATGAACGAGCAGTACTTC,CASSSLALMNEQYF
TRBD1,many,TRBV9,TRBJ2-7,TGTGCCAGCAGCCCCGCCGGGACAGGGGGTTTCTCCTACGAGCAGTACTTC,CASSPAGTGGFSYEQYF
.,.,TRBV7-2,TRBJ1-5,TGTGCCAGCAGGATGGCGGGAAATCAGCCCCAGCATTTT,CASRMAGNQPQHF
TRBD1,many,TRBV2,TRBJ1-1,TGTGCCAGCAGTGAAATCGGGACAGACACTGAAGCTTTCTTT,CASSEIGTDTEAFF
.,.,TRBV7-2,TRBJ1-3,TGTGCCAGCAGCTTAGATCAAGGCACCATATATTTT,CASSLDQGTIYF
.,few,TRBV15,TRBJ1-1,TGTGCCACCAGCAGGACCCCATCCGGGGAAGGTTGGACTGAAGCTTTCTTT,CATSRTPSGEGWTEAFF
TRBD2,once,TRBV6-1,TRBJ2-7,TGTGCCAGCAGCCCCCTAACTAGCGGGGGCCTTTACGAGCAGTACTTC,CASSPLTSGGLYEQYF
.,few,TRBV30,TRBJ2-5,TGTGCCTGGAGTGACAGCTCCCAAGAGACCCAGTACTTC,CAWSDSSQETQYF
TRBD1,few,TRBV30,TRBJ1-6,TGTGCCTGGAGTGCCGGGACAGGGGGCTCACCCCTCCACTTT,CAWSAGTGGSPLHF
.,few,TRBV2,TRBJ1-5,TGTGCCAGCAGGTCCGACTTTGGCAATCAGCCCCAGCATTTT,CASRSDFGNQPQHF
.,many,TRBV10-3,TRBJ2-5,TGTGCCATCAGTGAGTCGGTGATACAAGAGACCCAGTACTTC,CAISESVIQETQYF
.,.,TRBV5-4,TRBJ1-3,TGTGCCAGCAGGCCGTCGGGGGGGGTAGGAAACACCATATATTTT,CASRPSGGVGNTIYF
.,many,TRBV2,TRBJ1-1,TGTGCCAGCACCCCTCTTGTGGGGAACACTGAAGCTTTCTTT,CASTPLVGNTEAFF
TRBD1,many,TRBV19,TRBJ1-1,TGTGCCAGTAGTGACCCCCGGGGGACAGCTCAGAAGTTGAACACTGAAGCTTTCTTT,CASSDPRGTAQKLNTEAFF
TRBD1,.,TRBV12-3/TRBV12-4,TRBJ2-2,TGTGCCAGCAGCAGCGGACAGGGGTGGACCGGGGAGCTGTTTTTT,CASSSGQGWTGELFF
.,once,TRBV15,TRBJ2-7,TGTGCCACCAGCAGTACTCTCCGGGACACGTCCTACGAGCAGTACTTC,CATSSTLRDTSYEQYF
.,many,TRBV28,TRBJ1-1,TGTGCCAGCAGGCGATCAGGATTCACCATGAACACTGAAGCTTTCTTT,CASRRSGFTMNTEAFF
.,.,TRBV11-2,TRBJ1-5,TGTGCCAGCAGCTTAGGCCCGAGGGGGGGAACGGTTAATCAGCCCCAGCATTTT,CASSLGPRGGTVNQPQHF
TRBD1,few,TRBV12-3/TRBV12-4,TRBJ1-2,TGTGCCAGCAGTTTAGGGGACAGCGACTATGGCTACACCTTC,CASSLGDSDYGYTF
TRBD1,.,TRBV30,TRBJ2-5,TGTGCCGAGGGACAGGGGGGTGAGACCCAGTACTTC,CAEGQGGETQYF
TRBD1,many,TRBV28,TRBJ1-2,TGTGCCAGCAGTTACCGGGACAGGAACTATGGCTACACCTTC,CASSYRDRNYGYTF
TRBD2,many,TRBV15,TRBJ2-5,TGTGCCACCCGACTAGCCGGAGAGACCCAGTACTTC,CATRLAGETQYF
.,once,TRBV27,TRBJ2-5,TGTGCCAGCAAACTTATGGTCTCCAAAGAGACCCAGTACTTC,CASKLMVSKETQYF
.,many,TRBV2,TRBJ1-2,TGTGCCAGCAGTGACCGTGATAATGGCTACACCTTC,CASSDRDNGYTF
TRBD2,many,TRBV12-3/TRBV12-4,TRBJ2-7,TGTGCCAGCAGTCTCGGACTAGCGGGGTTCTACGAGCAGTACTTC,CASSLGLAGFYEQYF
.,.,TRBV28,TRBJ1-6,TGTGCCAGTCGACCGAACTCCTATAATTCACCCCTCCACTTT,CASRPNSYNSPLHF
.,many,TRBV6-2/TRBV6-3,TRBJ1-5,TGTGCCACTAGAGAAGGGGTTTCACGCAATCAGCCCCAGCATTTT,CATREGVSRNQPQHF
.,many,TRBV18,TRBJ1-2,TGTGCCAGCTCACCACTAGAAGATACTAACTATGGCTACACCTTC,CASSPLEDTNYGYTF